The entry below gives a single TCR beta chain sequence along with its context. Its recognized antigen is unknown. No much larger clone is present one base from it, and per-base qualities are unavailable. Healthy HIV-negative adults with no recently reported acute infections or vaccinations were included as donors. All donors were Caucasian adults living in Nashville, Tennessee, USA. CD4+ T cells were enriched through magnetic negative selection, after which naive cells were positively selected on CD45RA and the remaining negative fraction served as the memory subset. Blood was collected by leukapheresis, and PBMCs were isolated by Ficoll-Histopaque density gradient centrifugation and then cryopreserved in liquid nitrogen vapor phase. Purity and quantity of every magnetically sorted T cell population were checked by analytical flow cytometry. Genomic DNA was isolated from each sorted fraction and quantified by UV absorbance on a Nanodrop 2000c.

The record originates from a study of shared clonotypes between healthy human individuals (dated by TCRdb to about 2020). About the investigation overall: A couple of women and three men aged 18 to 49 years were included in the cohort. Blood TCR repertoires of 5 or 6 healthy adults were deeply sequenced to estimate repertoire size and the extent of clonotype sharing between individuals. Per donor, three plates each were used for CD4 naive and CD4 memory, two for CD8 naive, and one for CD8 memory. Libraries were prepared and TCR repertoires were sequenced by different laboratories using diverse techniques, in order to increase sequencing depth and limit assay-specific biases. Per donor, leukapheresis produced somewhere between about 0.9 and 9 billion PBMCs.

At the junction V is shortened by 9 bases and J by 0 bases; bases outside the gene matches: 8. Measured from the cysteine to the phenylalanine, the CDR3 is 14 residues long. Only the CDR3 portion is preserved as DNA: 42 bases, with reading frame beginning at the first base. From the germline V gene, CDR1 is MDHEN and CDR2 is SYDVKM. Summary of the overall study and its limitations: Based on pairwise subsampling, the degree of clonotype sharing among donors was expected to be affected by sequencing depth. Approximately 5% of naive CD4, 3% to 3.5% of naive CD8, approximately 2.2% of memory CD4, and roughly 0.4% of memory CD8 clonotypes were shared across four donors. Naive subsets generally had larger estimated clonotype richness than memory subsets. Sampling was limited to blood, and TCR repertoires in tissue likely differ from TCR repertoires in blood. Incomplete sequencing was indicated by rarefaction of sorted-subset datasets, despite the large sequencing depth. Compared with non-shared clonotypes, clonotypes shared by all four sorted-subset donors had higher generation probabilities. Because the study included a small number of donors, the genetic and exposure-history diversity represented was limited.

Using the deep immunoSEQ assay, TCR CDR3 regions were amplified from genomic DNA by multiplex PCR. Extracted genomic DNA from each cell subset was distributed evenly across all wells of several immunoSEQ 96-well plates, and each plate was treated as a replicate. Each replicate PCR for sorted subsets received around 0.2 ug genomic DNA, equal to roughly 30,000 T cell genomes. Purified libraries were quantified with a Qubit 3.0 fluorometer, sized on a Bioanalyzer 2100, and re-quantified with the KAPA Library Quantification kit. A separate single-read 150-cycle Illumina NextSeq 550 flow cell was used to sequence each immunoSEQ 96-well plate. As for the authors' bioinformatics: Because the immunoSEQ output included only junctional sequences and no quality scores, the filtering could not be the same as the filtering used for full-length reads. To assign V/J genes and CDR3, sequences were annotated using PyIR, a Python wrapper for IgBLAST v1.9, with IMGT germline references. Any read was removed if the V/J assignment was weak (E-value above 1e-6), the CDR3 was missing, or the read contained stop codons, out-of-frame junctions, or ambiguous translated residues. V3J clonotypes were defined by identical inferred V gene, J gene, and CDR3 amino acid sequence. Percentage overlap between repertoires was calculated by dividing the number of shared unique clonotypes by the size of the smaller repertoire. Repertoire richness was assessed with RTK rarefaction, the Chao1 estimator, and Recon v2.1 estimates of unobserved clonotypes. OLGA was used to compute generation probabilities for all TCRbeta clonotypes that the gDNA method yielded from a few donors. Entries here come from immuneACCESS through TCRdb and include only in-frame sequences with V and J called. Some clones fail to appear in such tables; in the studies checked, an unresolved V gene covers under half of the shortfall, and the cause of the remainder is unknown. V, J and clone size derive from that table, while D and trimming were established from the DNA sequence. This sample gives approximately 2,300,000 clones in total; about nine tenths of them show up just once. Approximately 0.4% of the sample is held by the ten biggest clonotypes.

Sequencing was carried out using naive CD4+ T cells from PBMCs. The cell subset or site label corresponds to: CD45RA+ positively selected. The receptor was isolated from a man in his late teens or twenties in good health. Some clones in this sample may be carry-over from other donors' samples. The V gene is TRBV28 and the J gene is TRBJ2-7; a stretch of 7 junction bases matches TRBD2. The nucleotide sequence reads as follows: TGTGCCAGTAACGAACGGGACTACTCCTACGAGCAGTACTTC. This is translated as CASNERDYSYEQYF.